The sample holds one count of the clone carrying this T cell receptor (beta chain). The entry originates in a study of response to subunit inactivated influenza vaccine. From germline, CDR1 is LGHNA and CDR2 YNFKEQ. The CDR3 sequence is 16 residues long. Trimming stripped 3 bases from V and 5 bases from J, with 18 bases between. Via MiXCR, TCRdb re-called the RT-PCR reads, giving one row per CDR3 protein. The sample includes more than 700,000 distinct CDR3 sequences, approximately 22% seen only once; the top ten take roughly a tenth. The genes are TRBV4-2 and TRBJ2-3, with D perhaps matching TRBD2 (5 bases). The sequenced sample was PBMCs from blood, obtained more than 4 days after vaccination. This sequence was found in a man aged 45 to 65 who received an inactivated influenza vaccine. The CDR3 reads CASSHPRSWGVDTQYF. The CDR3 bases are TGTGCCAGCAGCCATCCGCGTAGCTGGGGAGTAGATACGCAGTATTTT.